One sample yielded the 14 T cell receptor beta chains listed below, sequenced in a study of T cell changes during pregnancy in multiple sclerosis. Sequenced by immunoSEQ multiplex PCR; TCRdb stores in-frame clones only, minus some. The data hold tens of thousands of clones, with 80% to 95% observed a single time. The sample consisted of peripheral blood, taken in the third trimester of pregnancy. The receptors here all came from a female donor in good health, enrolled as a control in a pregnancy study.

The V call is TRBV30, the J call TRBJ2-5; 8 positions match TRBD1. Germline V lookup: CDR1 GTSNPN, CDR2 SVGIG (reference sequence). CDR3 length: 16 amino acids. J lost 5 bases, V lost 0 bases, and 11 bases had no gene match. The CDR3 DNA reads TGTGCCTGGAGTGTACTAGGACAGGGCGTTTTGGAGACCCAGTACTTC. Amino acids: CAWSVLGQGVLETQYF.

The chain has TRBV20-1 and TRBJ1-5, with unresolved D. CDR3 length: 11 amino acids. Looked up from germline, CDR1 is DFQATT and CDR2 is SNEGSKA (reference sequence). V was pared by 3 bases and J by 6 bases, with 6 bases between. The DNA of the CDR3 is TGCAGTGCTAGTGCGGGTCAGCCCCAGCATTTT. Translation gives CSASAGQPQHF.

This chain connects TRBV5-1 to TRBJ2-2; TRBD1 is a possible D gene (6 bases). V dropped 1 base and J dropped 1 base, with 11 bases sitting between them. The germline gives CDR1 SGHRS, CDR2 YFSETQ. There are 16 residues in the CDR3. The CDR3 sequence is CASSLTDRLNTGELFF. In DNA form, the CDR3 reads TGCGCCAGCAGCTTGACGGACAGACTGAACACCGGGGAGCTGTTTTTT.

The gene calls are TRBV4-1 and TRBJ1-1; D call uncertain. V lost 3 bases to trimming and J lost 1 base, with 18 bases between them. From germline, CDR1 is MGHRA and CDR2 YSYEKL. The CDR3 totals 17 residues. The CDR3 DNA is TGCGCCAGCAGCCACCTCTGGCCCCGTTTACGGAACACTGAAGCTTTCTTT. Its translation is CASSHLWPRLRNTEAFF.

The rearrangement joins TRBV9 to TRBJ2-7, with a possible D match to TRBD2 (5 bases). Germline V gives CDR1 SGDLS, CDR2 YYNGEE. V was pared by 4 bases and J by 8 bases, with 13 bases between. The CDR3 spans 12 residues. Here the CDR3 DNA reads TGTGCCAGCAGCCCCCCGACGGGGAAGCAGTACTTC. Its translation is CASSPPTGKQYF.

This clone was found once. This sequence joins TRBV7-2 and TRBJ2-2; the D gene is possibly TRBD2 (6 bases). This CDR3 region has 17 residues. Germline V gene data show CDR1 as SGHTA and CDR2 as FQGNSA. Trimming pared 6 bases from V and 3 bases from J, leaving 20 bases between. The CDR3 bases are TGTGCCAGCAGAGAAACCGGGACGGGGGAATACACCGGGGAGCTGTTTTTT. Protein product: CASRETGTGEYTGELFF. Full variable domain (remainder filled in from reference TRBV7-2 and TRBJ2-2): GAGVSQSPSNKVTEKGKDVELRCDPISGHTALYWYRQSLGQGLEFLIYFQGNSAPDKSGLPSDRFSAERTGGSVSTLTIQRTQQEDSAVYLCASRETGTGEYTGELFFGEGSRLTVL.

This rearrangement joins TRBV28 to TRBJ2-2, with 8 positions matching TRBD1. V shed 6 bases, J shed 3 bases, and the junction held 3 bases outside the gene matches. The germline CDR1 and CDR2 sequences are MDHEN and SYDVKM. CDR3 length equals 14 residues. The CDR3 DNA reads TGTGCCAGCAGGCAGGGGGCCGACACCGGGGAGCTGTTTTTT. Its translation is CASRQGADTGELFF.

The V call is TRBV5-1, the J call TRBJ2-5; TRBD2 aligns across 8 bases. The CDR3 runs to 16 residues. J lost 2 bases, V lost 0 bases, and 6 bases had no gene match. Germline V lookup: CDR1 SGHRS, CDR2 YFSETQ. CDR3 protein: CASSLAAGVGQETQYF. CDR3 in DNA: TGCGCCAGCAGCTTGGCAGCGGGAGTGGGGCAAGAGACCCAGTACTTC.

CDR3 sequence reads: CASKSRTTRGETQYF. In nucleotides, the CDR3 is TGTGCCAGCAAATCGAGGACTACCCGGGGAGAGACCCAGTACTTC. The gene calls are TRBV6-1 and TRBJ2-5, with a tentative D call TRBD2 (6 bases). CDR1 and CDR2 (germline): MNHNS, SASEGT. V lost 7 bases and J 4 bases, leaving 19 bases between the germline ends. This CDR3 is built from 15 residues.

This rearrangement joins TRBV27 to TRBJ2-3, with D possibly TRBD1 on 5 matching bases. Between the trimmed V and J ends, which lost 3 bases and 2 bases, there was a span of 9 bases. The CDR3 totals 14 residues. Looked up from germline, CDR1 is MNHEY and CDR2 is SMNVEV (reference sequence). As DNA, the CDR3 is TGTGCCAGCAGTTTCAGGACACCCACAGATACGCAGTATTTT. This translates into CASSFRTPTDTQYF.

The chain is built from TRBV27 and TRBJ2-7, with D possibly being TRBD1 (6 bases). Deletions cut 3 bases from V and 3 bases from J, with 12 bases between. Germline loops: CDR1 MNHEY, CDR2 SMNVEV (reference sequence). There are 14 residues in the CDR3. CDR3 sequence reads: CASSLAQTGYEQYF. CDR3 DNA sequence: TGTGCCAGCAGTTTGGCACAGACAGGCTACGAGCAGTACTTC.

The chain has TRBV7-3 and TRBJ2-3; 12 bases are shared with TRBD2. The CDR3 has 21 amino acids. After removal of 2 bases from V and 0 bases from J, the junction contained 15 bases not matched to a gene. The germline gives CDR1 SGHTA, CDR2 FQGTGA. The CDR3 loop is CASSLGLAGGQFGRSTDTQYF. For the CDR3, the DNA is TGTGCCAGCAGCTTAGGCCTAGCGGGGGGGCAATTCGGGCGTAGCACAGATACGCAGTATTTT.

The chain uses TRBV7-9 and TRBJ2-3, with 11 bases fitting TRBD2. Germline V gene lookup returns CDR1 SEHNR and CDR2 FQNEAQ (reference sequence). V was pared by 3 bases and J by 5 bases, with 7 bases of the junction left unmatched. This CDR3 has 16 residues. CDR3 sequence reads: CASSFLTSGRGDTQYF. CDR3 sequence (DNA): TGTGCCAGCAGCTTTCTCACTAGCGGGAGAGGAGATACGCAGTATTTT.

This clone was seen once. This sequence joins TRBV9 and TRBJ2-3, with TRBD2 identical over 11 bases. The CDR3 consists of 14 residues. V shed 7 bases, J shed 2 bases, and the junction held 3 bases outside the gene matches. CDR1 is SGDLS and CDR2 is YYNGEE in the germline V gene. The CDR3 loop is CASGLAGPTDTQYF. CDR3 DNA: TGTGCCAGCGGACTAGCGGGCCCCACAGATACGCAGTATTTT.